This T cell receptor (beta chain) was retrieved from a study of CD8+ T cells in alopecia areata. Study-wide background: Affected scalp percentage gauged treated patients' severity. Study-level findings and limits: During tofacitinib treatment, many expanded lesional clones remained in scalp and blood.

To note about this clone: What it recognizes is unknown.

RNA was extracted and reverse transcribed into cDNA as the sequencing template. The method was immunoSEQ multiplex PCR; TCRdb's version includes in-frame clones alone and lacks a portion of them. The table lists 150,000 to 200,000 clones, under 80% of them singletons. This CDR3 has 14 amino acids. Per germline, CDR1 MNHEY and CDR2 SVGAGI. With 5 bases removed from V and 3 bases from J, the gap between germline ends came to 13 bases. The sample's treatment: oral pan-JAK inhibitor, 5-10 mg twice daily. This sample comprised CD4+ T cells sorted from blood, obtained at week 49, from a patient treated with tofacitinib. The TCR comes from a human donor with alopecia areata. The rearrangement links TRBV6-5 to TRBJ1-2, with a weak D call TRBD1 (5 bases). CDR3 sequence (DNA): TGTGCCAGCAGTCTAGGTGGGACCGACTATGGCTACACCTTC. Translating it yields CASSLGGTDYGYTF.